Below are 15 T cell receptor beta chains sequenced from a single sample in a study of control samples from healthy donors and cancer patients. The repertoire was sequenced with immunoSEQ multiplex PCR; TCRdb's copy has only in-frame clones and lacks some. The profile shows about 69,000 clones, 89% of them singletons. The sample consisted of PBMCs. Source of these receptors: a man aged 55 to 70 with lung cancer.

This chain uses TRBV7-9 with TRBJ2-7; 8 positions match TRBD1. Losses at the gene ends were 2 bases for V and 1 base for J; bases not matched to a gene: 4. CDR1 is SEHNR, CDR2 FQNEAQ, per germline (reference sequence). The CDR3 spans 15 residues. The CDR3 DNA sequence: TGTGCCAGCAGCTTACAGGGGGCTGCATCCTACGAGCAGTACTTC. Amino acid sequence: CASSLQGAASYEQYF.

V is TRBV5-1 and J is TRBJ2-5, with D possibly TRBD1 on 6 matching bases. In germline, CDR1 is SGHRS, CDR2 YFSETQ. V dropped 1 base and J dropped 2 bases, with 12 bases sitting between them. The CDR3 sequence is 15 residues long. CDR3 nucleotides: TGCGCCAGCAGCTTGATCGGGCAGGGGCAAGAGACCCAGTACTTC. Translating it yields CASSLIGQGQETQYF.

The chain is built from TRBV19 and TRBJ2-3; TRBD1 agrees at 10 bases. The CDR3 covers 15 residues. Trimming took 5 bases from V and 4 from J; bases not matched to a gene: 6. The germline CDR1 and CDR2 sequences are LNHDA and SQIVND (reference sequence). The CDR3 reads CASSLDRGLSDTQYF. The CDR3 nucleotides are TGTGCCAGTAGTCTGGACAGGGGGTTATCAGATACGCAGTATTTT.

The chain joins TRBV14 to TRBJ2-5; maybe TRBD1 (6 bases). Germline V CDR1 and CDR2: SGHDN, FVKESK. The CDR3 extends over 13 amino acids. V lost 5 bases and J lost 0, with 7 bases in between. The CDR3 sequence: CASSRDNQETQYF. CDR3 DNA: TGTGCCAGCAGCAGGGACAACCAAGAGACCCAGTACTTC.

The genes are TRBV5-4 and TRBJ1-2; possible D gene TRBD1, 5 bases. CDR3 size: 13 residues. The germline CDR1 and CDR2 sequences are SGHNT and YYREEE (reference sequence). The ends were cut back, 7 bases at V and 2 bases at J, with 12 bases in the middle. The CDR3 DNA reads TGTGCCAGCCCCCCGACAGAGAACTATGGCTACACCTTC. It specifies CASPPTENYGYTF.

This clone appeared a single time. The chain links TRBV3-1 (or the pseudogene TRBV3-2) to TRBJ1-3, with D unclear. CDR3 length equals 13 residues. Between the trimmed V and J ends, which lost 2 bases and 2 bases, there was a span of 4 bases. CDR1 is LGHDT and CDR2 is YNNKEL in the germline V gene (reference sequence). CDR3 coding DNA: TGTGCCAGCAGCCAAATGGCTGGAAACACCATATATTTT. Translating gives CASSQMAGNTIYF.

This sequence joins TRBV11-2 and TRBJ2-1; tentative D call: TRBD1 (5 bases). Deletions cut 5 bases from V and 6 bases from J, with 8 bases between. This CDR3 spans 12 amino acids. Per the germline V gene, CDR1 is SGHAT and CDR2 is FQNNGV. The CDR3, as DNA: TGTGCCAGCAGCCGACAGCGCAATGAGCAGTTCTTC. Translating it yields CASSRQRNEQFF.

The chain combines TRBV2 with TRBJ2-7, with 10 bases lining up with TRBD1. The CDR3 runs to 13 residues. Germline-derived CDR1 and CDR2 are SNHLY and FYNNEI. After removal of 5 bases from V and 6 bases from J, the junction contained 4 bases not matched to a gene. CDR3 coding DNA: TGTGCCAGCAGTACCGGGACAGGGGTCGAGCAGTACTTC. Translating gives CASSTGTGVEQYF.

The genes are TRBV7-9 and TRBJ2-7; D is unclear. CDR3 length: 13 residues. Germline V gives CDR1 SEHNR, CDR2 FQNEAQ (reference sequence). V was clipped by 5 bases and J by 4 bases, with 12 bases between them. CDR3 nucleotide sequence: TGTGCCAGCAGCCCCCGAGGTCGGTACGAGCAGTACGTC. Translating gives CASSPRGRYEQYV.

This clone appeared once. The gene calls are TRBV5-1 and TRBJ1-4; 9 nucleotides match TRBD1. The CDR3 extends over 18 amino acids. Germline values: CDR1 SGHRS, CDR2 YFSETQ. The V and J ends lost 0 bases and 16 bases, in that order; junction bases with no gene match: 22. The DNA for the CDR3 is TGCGCCAGCAGCTTGGGGGACAGGGATAGCCCCCCCCACACAGACGGGTTTTTT. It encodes CASSLGDRDSPPHTDGFF.

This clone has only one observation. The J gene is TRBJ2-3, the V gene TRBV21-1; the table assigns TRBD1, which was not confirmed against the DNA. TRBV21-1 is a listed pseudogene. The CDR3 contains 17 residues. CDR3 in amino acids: CASSILRDREWLDTQYF. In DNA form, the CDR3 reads TGTGCCAGCAGTATCCTCCGGGACAGGGAATGGTTGGATACGCAGTATTTT.

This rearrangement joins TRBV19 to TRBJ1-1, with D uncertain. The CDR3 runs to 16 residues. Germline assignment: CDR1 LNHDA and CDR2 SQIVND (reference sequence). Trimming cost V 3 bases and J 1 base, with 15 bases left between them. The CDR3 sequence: CASSIWRGGRNTEAFF. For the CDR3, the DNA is TGTGCCAGTAGTATTTGGAGAGGAGGGAGGAACACTGAAGCTTTCTTT. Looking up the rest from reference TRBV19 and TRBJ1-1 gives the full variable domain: DGGITQSPKYLFRKEGQNVTLSCEQNLNHDAMYWYRQDPGQGLRLIYYSQIVNDFQKGDIAEGYSVSREKKESFPLTVTSAQKNPTAFYLCASSIWRGGRNTEAFFGQGTRLTVV.

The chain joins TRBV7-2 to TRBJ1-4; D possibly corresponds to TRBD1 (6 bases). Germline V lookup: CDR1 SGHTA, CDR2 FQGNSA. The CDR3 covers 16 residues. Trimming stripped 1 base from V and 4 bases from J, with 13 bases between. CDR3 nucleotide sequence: TGTGCCAGCAGCTTAGATGGGCACAGGGTTAATGAAAAACTGTTTTTT. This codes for CASSLDGHRVNEKLFF.

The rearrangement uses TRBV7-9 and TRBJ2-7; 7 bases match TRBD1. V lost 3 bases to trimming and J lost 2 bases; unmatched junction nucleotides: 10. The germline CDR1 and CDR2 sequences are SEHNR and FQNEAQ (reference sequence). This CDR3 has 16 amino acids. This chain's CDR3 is CASSFTSGQQPYEQYF. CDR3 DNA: TGTGCCAGCAGCTTCACCTCGGGACAGCAACCCTACGAGCAGTACTTC.

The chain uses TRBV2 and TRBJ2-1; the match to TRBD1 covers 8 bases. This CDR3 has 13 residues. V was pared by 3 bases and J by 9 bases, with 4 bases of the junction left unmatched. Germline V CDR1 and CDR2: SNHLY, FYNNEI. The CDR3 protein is CASSENRGVEQFF. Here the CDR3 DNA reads TGTGCCAGCAGTGAGAACAGGGGGGTTGAGCAGTTCTTC.